This is a list of T cell receptor beta chains from one sample in a study of memory CD4+ T cells and cytomegalovirus serostatus. Only in-frame clones appear in the TCRdb table, and some are missing; sequencing was by immunoSEQ multiplex PCR. Of 40,000 to 45,000 clones listed, more than 65% are singletons. The sample consisted of memory CD4+ T cells from blood. These receptor sequences come from an adult in good health and CMV-seronegative. CDR3s include the opening cysteine and the closing phenylalanine or tryptophan. D genes are given only for firm matches. Clone size is shown for a subset of rows, as once, few, many or a class of expanded clone.

NA,TRBJ1-2,TRBV6-1,NA,CASAADRNYGYTF,TGTGCCAGCGCAGCCGACAGGAACTATGGCTACACCTTC
NA,TRBJ1-4,TRBV6-1,NA,CASSDFLATNEKLFF,TGTGCCAGCAGTGATTTTTTAGCAACTAATGAAAAACTGTTTTTT
NA,TRBJ2-5,TRBV7-8,NA,CASSLGGRGETQYF,TGTGCCAGCAGCTTAGGAGGGCGTGGAGAGACCCAGTACTTC
NA,TRBJ1-4,TRBV6-1,NA,CASSNPGSVEKLFF,TGTGCCAGCAGTAACCCAGGGTCGGTTGAAAAACTGTTTTTT
NA,TRBJ2-1,TRBV7-9,few,CASSYDHNEQFF,TGTGCCAGCAGCTATGACCACAATGAGCAGTTCTTC
NA,TRBJ2-7,TRBV5-1,NA,CASSRTGTSSSYEQYF,TGCGCCAGCAGCAGGACCGGGACAAGCAGCTCCTACGAGCAGTACTTC
NA,TRBJ1-6,TRBV19,NA,CASSPDLTHSPLHF,TGTGCCAGCAGTCCGGACTTGACCCATTCACCCCTCCACTTT
NA,TRBJ1-2,TRBV19,few,CASSRGQRYGYTF,TGTGCCAGTAGTCGCGGACAGCGCTATGGCTACACCTTC
TRBD1,TRBJ2-7,TRBV30,NA,CAWSGTGGGLEQYF,TGTGCCTGGAGCGGGACAGGGGGTGGCCTCGAGCAGTACTTC
NA,TRBJ1-3,TRBV28,once,CASDNAGGVDTIYF,TGTGCCAGCGATAACGCGGGGGGCGTTGACACCATATATTTT
TRBD2,TRBJ2-1,TRBV28,NA,CASSPPLAGGNEQFF,TGTGCCAGCAGCCCCCCCTTAGCGGGGGGTAATGAGCAGTTCTTC
TRBD2,TRBJ2-2,TRBV7-9,medium-sized,CASRYGVAGATGELFF,TGTGCCAGCCGCTACGGGGTAGCGGGGGCTACCGGGGAGCTGTTTTTT
NA,TRBJ1-2,TRBV15,NA,CATSRDRVGEYGYTF,TGTGCCACCAGCAGAGACAGGGTGGGGGAGTATGGCTACACCTTC
TRBD1,TRBJ1-1,TRBV6-1,NA,CASSESGQATEAFF,TGTGCCAGCAGTGAATCGGGACAGGCCACTGAAGCTTTCTTT